The next 19 T cell receptor beta chains were all read from a single sample in a study of shared clonotypes between healthy human individuals. Produced via immunoSEQ multiplex PCR; TCRdb's table is partial and in-frame only. The sample includes roughly 2.2 million clones, just under 95% of them seen just once. Sequenced sample: naive CD4+ T cells from PBMCs. Sample subset: CD45RA+ positively selected. The receptor source for this set is a man between 18 and 29 years old in good health. Some clones in this sample may be carry-over from other donors' samples.

This sequence joins TRBV6-1 and TRBJ2-7; TRBD1 matches 7 bases. CDR1 and CDR2 (germline): MNHNS, SASEGT. The CDR3 covers 14 residues. The trim removed 6 bases at V and 4 bases at J, leaving 9 bases unmatched. The CDR3 DNA reads as TGTGCCAGCAGGATCCGACAGGGACCATACGAGCAGTACTTC. Translating gives CASRIRQGPYEQYF.

This chain connects TRBV28 to TRBJ1-5; D remains unclear. The V and J ends lost 7 bases and 6 bases respectively, with 7 bases between them. Germline CDR1 and CDR2: MDHEN and SYDVKM. This CDR3 comprises 11 residues. The CDR3 bases are TGTGCCAGCAATAGCCGTCAGCCCCAGCATTTT. Its protein is CASNSRQPQHF.

The chain joins TRBV19 to TRBJ2-2; tentatively, D is TRBD1 (6 bases). Germline V CDR1 and CDR2: LNHDA, SQIVND (reference sequence). This CDR3 contains 16 residues. The V end was cut by 3 bases, the J end by 2 bases, with 13 bases between. This chain's CDR3 is CASSIVRQANTGELFF. In nucleotides, the CDR3 is TGTGCCAGTAGTATTGTACGACAGGCTAACACCGGGGAGCTGTTTTTT. The complete variable domain, with remaining parts taken from reference TRBV19 and TRBJ2-2, reads DGGITQSPKYLFRKEGQNVTLSCEQNLNHDAMYWYRQDPGQGLRLIYYSQIVNDFQKGDIAEGYSVSREKKESFPLTVTSAQKNPTAFYLCASSIVRQANTGELFFGEGSRLTVL.

The genes are TRBV5-4 and TRBJ2-7, with 9 bases identical to TRBD2. The CDR3 runs 16 residues. The V and J ends lost 0 bases and 2 bases, in that order; junction bases with no gene match: 6. The V gene's germline CDR1 is SGHNT and CDR2 YYREEE (reference sequence). The CDR3 reads CASSLGAGGYPYEQYF. In nucleotides, the CDR3 is TGTGCCAGCAGCTTGGGAGCGGGAGGTTATCCCTACGAGCAGTACTTC.

Details on this clone: The junction does not match germline at one end; this may be a read error. The V and J genes are TRBV5-1 and TRBJ2-1, with TRBD2 as a possible D gene (6 bases). This CDR3 comprises 15 residues. CDR1 and CDR2 (germline): SGHRS, YFSETQ. CDR3 sequence (DNA): TGCGCCAGCAGCATGACTAGTTTCCCTAACAACGAGCAGTTCTTC. This encodes CASSMTSFPNNEQFF. Full variable domain (remainder filled in from reference TRBV5-1 and TRBJ2-1): KAGVTQTPRYLIKTRGQQVTLSCSPISGHRSVSWYQQTPGQGLQFLFEYFSETQRNKGNFPGRFSGRQFSNSRSEMNVSTLELGDSALYLCASSMTSFPNNEQFFGPGTRLTVL.

The chain links TRBV25-1 to TRBJ2-1, with D perhaps TRBD2 (5 bases). The CDR3 has 15 residues. V was cut by 8 bases and J by 2 bases, with 16 bases left in between. Germline loops: CDR1 MGHDK, CDR2 SYGVNS. CDR3 protein: CASSGIEGTYNEQFF. The CDR3 region has the DNA TGTGCCAGCTCTGGAATAGAGGGCACCTACAATGAGCAGTTCTTC. Full variable domain (missing parts from reference TRBV25-1 and TRBJ2-1): EADIYQTPRYLVIGTGKKITLECSQTMGHDKMYWYQQDPGMELHLIHYSYGVNSTEKGDLSSESTVSRIRTEHFPLTLESARPSHTSQYLCASSGIEGTYNEQFFGPGTRLTVL.

This clone was found once. V usage is TRBV7-9 and J usage is TRBJ2-7; tentatively, D is TRBD2 (8 bases). The germline CDR1 and CDR2 sequences are SEHNR and FQNEAQ (reference sequence). This CDR3 region has 14 residues. The germline V and J ends were trimmed by 5 bases and 7 bases, with 18 bases remaining between them. The CDR3 spells CASSVTGVAGEQYF. In DNA, the CDR3 is TGTGCCAGCAGCGTCACAGGGGTAGCGGGAGAGCAGTACTTC.

The V call is TRBV29-1, the J call TRBJ2-7; tentatively, D is TRBD2 (5 bases). Germline V CDR1 and CDR2: SQVTM, ANQGSEA. This CDR3 spans 12 amino acids. V gave up 1 base and J gave up 7 bases, with 11 bases separating them. CDR3 in DNA: TGCAGCGTTGAAGCGGGGTCCGGTGAGCAGTACTTC. It translates to CSVEAGSGEQYF.

The V call is TRBV5-1, the J call TRBJ1-1; D may be TRBD1 (5 bases). The germline V and J ends were trimmed by 6 bases and 4 bases, with 13 bases remaining between them. Germline-derived CDR1 and CDR2 are SGHRS and YFSETQ. This CDR3 region has 13 residues. CDR3 in DNA: TGCGCCAGCAAAGGGGACGTAGGCACTGAAGCTTTCTTT. Protein: CASKGDVGTEAFF.

The J gene is TRBJ2-2, the V gene TRBV11-3; 8 nucleotides agree with TRBD1. The CDR3 loop spans 15 amino acids. Germline lookup yields CDR1 SGHNT and CDR2 YENEEA. V dropped 4 bases and J dropped 3; count of bases not matched to a gene: 4. The CDR3 protein is CASSSRQGHTGELFF. DNA for the CDR3: TGTGCCAGCAGCTCCCGACAGGGGCACACCGGGGAGCTGTTTTTT.

The gene calls are TRBV15 and TRBJ1-2; TRBD1 matches 9 bases. Trimming cost V 3 bases and J 8 bases; bases outside gene matches: 4. Looked up from germline, CDR1 is LNHNV and CDR2 is YYDKDF (reference sequence). CDR3 length: 13 amino acids. DNA of the CDR3: TGTGCCACCAGCAGTGGGACAGGGAAAGGCTACACCTTC. Translating gives CATSSGTGKGYTF. The complete variable domain, with remaining parts taken from reference TRBV15 and TRBJ1-2, reads DAMVIQNPRYQVTQFGKPVTLSCSQTLNHNVMYWYQQKSSQAPKLLFHYYDKDFNNEADTPDNFQSRRPNTSFCFLDIRSPGLGDTAMYLCATSSGTGKGYTFGSGTRLTVV.

This clone was observed once. The V and J genes are TRBV10-3 and TRBJ2-2; D is unresolved. CDR3 length equals 13 residues. Germline CDR1 and CDR2: ENHRY and SYGVKD. V dropped 8 bases and J dropped 6 bases, with 13 bases sitting between them. The CDR3 here is CAIQLKVAGELFF. Written as DNA, the CDR3 is TGTGCCATCCAACTTAAGGTCGCCGGGGAGCTGTTTTTT.

CDR3 amino acids: CASSYEGAFVYTF. CDR3 DNA sequence: TGTGCCAGCAGTTATGAGGGGGCCTTTGTCTACACCTTC. The V gene is TRBV6-5, the J gene TRBJ1-2, with 7 bases fitting TRBD1. From germline, CDR1 is MNHEY and CDR2 SVGAGI. V was pared by 3 bases and J by 10 bases, with 8 bases of the junction left unmatched. This CDR3 contains 13 residues.

This chain connects TRBV6-1 to TRBJ1-2; the match to TRBD1 covers 7 bases. The V and J ends lost 0 bases and 5 bases, in that order; junction bases with no gene match: 3. The CDR3 is 14 amino acids. Germline assignment: CDR1 MNHNS and CDR2 SASEGT. CDR3 sequence (DNA): TGTGCCAGCAGTGAAGCGTGGGGACAGTATGGCTACACCTTC. Its protein product is CASSEAWGQYGYTF.

The chain uses TRBV19 and TRBJ2-6, with D tentatively TRBD1 (6 bases). V lost 11 bases and J 2 bases, leaving 19 bases between the germline ends. Germline V gene data show CDR1 as LNHDA and CDR2 as SQIVND (reference sequence). This CDR3 has 16 residues. The CDR3 nucleotides are TGTGCCCGAAAAAAGGGGGTCGGTACTGGGGCCAACGTCCTGACTTTC. It yields the protein CARKKGVGTGANVLTF.

This clone appeared once. The rearrangement joins TRBV19 to TRBJ1-2; no definite D call. The CDR3 sequence is 16 residues long. V was trimmed by 5 bases and J by 7 bases, leaving 23 bases between them. Germline V gives CDR1 LNHDA, CDR2 SQIVND (reference sequence). CDR3 region: CASSGRPMGSSPGYTF. CDR3 DNA sequence: TGTGCCAGTAGTGGTCGCCCAATGGGTTCATCGCCTGGCTACACCTTC.

This chain uses TRBV6-1 with TRBJ2-2; D possibly corresponds to TRBD1 (5 bases). Per germline, CDR1 MNHNS and CDR2 SASEGT. V was cut by 7 bases and J by 1 base, with 13 bases left in between. This CDR3 has 15 residues. DNA of the CDR3: TGTGCCAGCACGCGACAGATACAGAACACCGGGGAGCTGTTTTTT. It codes for CASTRQIQNTGELFF.

The chain carries TRBV11-2 and TRBJ2-7; 8 bases align to TRBD2. The CDR3 is 15 residues long. V lost 6 bases to trimming and J lost 0 bases; unmatched junction nucleotides: 7. Germline V gene sequence: CDR1 SGHAT, CDR2 FQNNGV. The chain's CDR3 is CASRRPGLGSYEQYF. CDR3 nucleotides: TGTGCCAGCAGGCGTCCGGGACTAGGCTCCTACGAGCAGTACTTC.

The chain recombines TRBV7-2 with TRBJ1-2, with D maybe TRBD1 (5 bases). Germline lookup yields CDR1 SGHTA and CDR2 FQGNSA. V lost 1 base, J lost 7 bases, and 10 bases lay in between. CDR3 length: 13 amino acids. CDR3 sequence (DNA): TGTGCCAGCAGCTTAGATCCAGGGACTGGCTACACCTTC. It codes for CASSLDPGTGYTF. The full variable domain, its missing parts supplied by reference TRBV7-2 and TRBJ1-2, is GAGVSQSPSNKVTEKGKDVELRCDPISGHTALYWYRQSLGQGLEFLIYFQGNSAPDKSGLPSDRFSAERTGGSVSTLTIQRTQQEDSAVYLCASSLDPGTGYTFGSGTRLTVV.